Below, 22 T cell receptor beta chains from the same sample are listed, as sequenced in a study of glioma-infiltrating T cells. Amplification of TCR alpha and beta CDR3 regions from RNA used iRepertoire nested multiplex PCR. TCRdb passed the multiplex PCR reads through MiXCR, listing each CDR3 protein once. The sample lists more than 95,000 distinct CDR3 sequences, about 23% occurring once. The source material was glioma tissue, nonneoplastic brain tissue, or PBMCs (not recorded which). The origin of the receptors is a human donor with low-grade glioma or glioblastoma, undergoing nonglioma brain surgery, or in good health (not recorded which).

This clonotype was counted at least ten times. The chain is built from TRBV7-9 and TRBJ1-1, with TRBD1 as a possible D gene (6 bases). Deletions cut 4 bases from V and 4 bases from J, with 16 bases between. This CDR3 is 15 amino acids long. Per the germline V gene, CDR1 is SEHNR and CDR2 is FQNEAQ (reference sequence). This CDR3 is CASSSTGMGLTEAFF. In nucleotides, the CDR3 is TGTGCCAGCAGCTCTACAGGGATGGGGCTCACTGAAGCTTTCTTT.

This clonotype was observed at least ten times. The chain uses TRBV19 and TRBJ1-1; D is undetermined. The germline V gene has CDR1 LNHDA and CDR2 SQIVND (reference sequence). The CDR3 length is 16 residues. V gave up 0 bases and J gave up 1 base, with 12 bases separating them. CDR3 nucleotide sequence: TGTGCCAGTAGTATAGAGTCAGCGGGCCCGAACACTGAAGCTTTCTTT. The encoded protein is CASSIESAGPNTEAFF.

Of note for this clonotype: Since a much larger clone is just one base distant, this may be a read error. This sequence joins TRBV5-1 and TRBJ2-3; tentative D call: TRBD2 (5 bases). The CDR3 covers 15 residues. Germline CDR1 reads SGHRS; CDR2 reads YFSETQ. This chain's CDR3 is CASSWQDWSIDTQYF. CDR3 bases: TGCGCCAGCAGCTGGCAGGACTGGAGCATAGATACGCAGTATTTT.

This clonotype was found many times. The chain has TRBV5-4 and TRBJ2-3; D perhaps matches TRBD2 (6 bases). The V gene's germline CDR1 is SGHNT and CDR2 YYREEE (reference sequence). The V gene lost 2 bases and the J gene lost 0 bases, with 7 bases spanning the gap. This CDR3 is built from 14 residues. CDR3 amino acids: CASSFSGSTDTQYF. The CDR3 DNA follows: TGTGCCAGCAGCTTTAGCGGAAGCACAGATACGCAGTATTTT. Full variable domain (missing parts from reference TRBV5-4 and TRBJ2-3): ETGVTQSPTHLIKTRGQQVTLRCSSQSGHNTVSWYQQALGQGPQFIFQYYREEENGRGNFPPRFSGLQFPNYSSELNVNALELDDSALYLCASSFSGSTDTQYFGPGTRLTVL.

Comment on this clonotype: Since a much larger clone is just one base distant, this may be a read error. The CDR3 region has the DNA TGTGCCAGCGGCGCCGACTTCACAGATACGCGGTATTTT. Translating it yields CASGADFTDTRYF. The V and J genes are TRBV9 and TRBJ2-3; D ambiguous. This CDR3 region has 13 residues. Germline V gene data show CDR1 as SGDLS and CDR2 as YYNGEE.

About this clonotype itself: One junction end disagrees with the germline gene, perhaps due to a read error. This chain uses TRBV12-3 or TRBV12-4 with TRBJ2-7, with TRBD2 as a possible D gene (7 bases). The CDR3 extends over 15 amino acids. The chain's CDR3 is CARSLVGGRSNEQYF. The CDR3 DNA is TGTGCCAGAAGTTTAGTCGGGGGGCGAAGCAATGAGCAGTACTTC.

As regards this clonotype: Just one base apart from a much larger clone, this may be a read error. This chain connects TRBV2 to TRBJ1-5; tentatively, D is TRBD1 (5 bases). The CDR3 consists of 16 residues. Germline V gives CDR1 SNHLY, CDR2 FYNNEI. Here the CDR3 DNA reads TGTGCCAGCAGTGAGGAGGCAGGGCTTTTTTACCAGCCCAAGCATTTT. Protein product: CASSEEAGLFYQPKHF.

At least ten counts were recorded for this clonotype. CDR3: CASSKMTGGLNTEAFF. The CDR3 DNA is TGTGCCAGCTCAAAAATGACAGGGGGCCTCAACACTGAAGCTTTCTTT. V usage is TRBV18 and J usage is TRBJ1-1; 10 bases are shared with TRBD1. Per the germline V gene, CDR1 is KGHSH and CDR2 is LQKENI. V shed 5 bases and J 2 bases; nucleotides not matched to a gene: 8. This CDR3 region has 16 residues.

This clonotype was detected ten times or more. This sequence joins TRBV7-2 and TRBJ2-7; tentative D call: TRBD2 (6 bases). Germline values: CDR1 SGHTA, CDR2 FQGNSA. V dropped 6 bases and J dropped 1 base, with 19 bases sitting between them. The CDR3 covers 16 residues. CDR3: CASSREGLPLSYEQYF. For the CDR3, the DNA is TGTGCCAGCAGTCGTGAGGGACTCCCCTTGTCCTACGAGCAGTACTTC.

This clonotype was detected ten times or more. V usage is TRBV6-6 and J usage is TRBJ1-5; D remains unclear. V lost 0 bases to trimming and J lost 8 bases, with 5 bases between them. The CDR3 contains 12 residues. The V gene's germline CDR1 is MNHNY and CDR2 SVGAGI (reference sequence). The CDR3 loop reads CASSYSKEPQHF. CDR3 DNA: TGTGCCAGCAGTTACTCGAAGGAGCCCCAGCATTTT.

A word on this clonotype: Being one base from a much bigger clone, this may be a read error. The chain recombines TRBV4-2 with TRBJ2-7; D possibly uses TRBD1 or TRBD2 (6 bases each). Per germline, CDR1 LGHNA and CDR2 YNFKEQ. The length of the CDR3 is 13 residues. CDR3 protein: CASSEEGGNEQYF. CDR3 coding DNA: TGTGCCAGCAGCGAAGAAGGGGGGAACGAGCAGTACTTC.

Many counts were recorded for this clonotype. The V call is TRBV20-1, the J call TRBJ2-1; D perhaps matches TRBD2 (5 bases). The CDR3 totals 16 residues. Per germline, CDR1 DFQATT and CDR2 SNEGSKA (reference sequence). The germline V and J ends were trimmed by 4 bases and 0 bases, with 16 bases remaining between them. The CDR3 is CSATSSLGSSYNEQFF. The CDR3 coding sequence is TGCAGTGCTACCTCTAGCCTCGGCAGCTCCTACAATGAGCAGTTCTTC.

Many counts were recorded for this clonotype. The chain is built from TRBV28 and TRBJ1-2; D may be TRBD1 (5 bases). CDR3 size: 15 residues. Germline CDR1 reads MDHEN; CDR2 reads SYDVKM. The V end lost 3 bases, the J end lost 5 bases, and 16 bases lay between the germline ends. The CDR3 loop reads CASSFRGRVKYGYTF. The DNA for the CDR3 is TGTGCCAGCAGTTTTAGGGGTCGGGTGAAGTATGGCTACACCTTC.

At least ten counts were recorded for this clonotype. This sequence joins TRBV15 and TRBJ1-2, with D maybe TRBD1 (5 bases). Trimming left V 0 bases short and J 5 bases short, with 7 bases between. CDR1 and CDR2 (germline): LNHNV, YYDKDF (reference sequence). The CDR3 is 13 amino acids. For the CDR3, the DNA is TGTGCCACCAGCAGAGAAGCAGGGTATGGCTACACCTTC. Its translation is CATSREAGYGYTF.

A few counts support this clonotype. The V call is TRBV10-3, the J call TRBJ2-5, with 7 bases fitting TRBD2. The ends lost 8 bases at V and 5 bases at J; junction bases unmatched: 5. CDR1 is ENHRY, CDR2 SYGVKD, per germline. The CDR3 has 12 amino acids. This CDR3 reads CAIGAGDETQYF. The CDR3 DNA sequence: TGTGCCATCGGGGCGGGAGACGAGACCCAGTACTTC.

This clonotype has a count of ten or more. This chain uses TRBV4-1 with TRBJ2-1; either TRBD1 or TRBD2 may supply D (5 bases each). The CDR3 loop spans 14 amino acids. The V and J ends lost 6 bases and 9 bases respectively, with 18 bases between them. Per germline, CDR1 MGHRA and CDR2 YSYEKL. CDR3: CASRNPGPPIEQFF. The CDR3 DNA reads TGCGCCAGCAGGAACCCGGGACCCCCCATTGAGCAGTTCTTC.

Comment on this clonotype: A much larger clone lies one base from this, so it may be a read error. The CDR3 coding sequence is TGCGCCAGCAGCCAAGACGGGGGACACGGAGATACCCAGTACTTC. The encoded protein is CASSQDGGHGDTQYF. The V call is TRBV4-3, the J call TRBJ2-5; the D gene could be TRBD1 or TRBD2 (6 bases each). Germline CDR1 is LGHNA and CDR2 is YSLEER. The V end was cut by 0 bases, the J end by 8 bases, with 16 bases between. The CDR3 has 15 amino acids.

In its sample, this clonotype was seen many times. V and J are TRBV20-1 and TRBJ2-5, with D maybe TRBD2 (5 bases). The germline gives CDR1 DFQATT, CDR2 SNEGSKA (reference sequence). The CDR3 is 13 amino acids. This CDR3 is CSVPGKVQETQYF. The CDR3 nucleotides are TGCAGCGTTCCCGGGAAAGTCCAAGAGACCCAGTACTTC.

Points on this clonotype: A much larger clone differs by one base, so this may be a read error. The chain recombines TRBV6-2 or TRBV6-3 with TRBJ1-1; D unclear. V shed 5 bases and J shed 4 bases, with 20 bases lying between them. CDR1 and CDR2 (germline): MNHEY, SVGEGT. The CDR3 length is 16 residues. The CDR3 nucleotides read TGTGCCAGCAGTCCCCCGGAGGGCAGGAGAGTCACTGAAGCTTTCTTT. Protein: CASSPPEGRRVTEAFF.

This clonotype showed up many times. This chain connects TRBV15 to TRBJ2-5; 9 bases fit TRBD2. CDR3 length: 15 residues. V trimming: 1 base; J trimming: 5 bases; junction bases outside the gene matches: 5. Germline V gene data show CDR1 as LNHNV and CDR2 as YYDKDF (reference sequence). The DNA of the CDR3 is TGTGCCACCAGCAGAGTAGCGGGAGCGGGCGAGACCCAGTACTTC. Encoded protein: CATSRVAGAGETQYF.

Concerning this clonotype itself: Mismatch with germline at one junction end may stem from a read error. This CDR3 is CARRWSSRRASAPSF. In nucleotides, the CDR3 is TGTGCCCGCCGTTGGTCTTCTCGCCGCGCCTCCGCGCCGTCCTTC. This chain links TRBV28 with TRBJ2-7, with D hard to call. Looked up from germline, CDR1 is MDHEN and CDR2 is SYDVKM. The CDR3 has 15 residues.

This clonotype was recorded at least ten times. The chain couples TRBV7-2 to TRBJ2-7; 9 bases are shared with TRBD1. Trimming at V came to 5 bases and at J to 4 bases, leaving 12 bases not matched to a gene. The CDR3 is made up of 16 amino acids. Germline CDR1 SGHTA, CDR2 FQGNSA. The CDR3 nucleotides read TGTGCCAGCAGCCTAGGGGGACAGGGTGGTCCTTACGAGCAGTACTTC. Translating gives CASSLGGQGGPYEQYF.